The rows below give T cell receptor beta chains drawn from one sample of a study of shared clonotypes between healthy human individuals. Repertoires were generated with immunoSEQ multiplex PCR, while TCRdb's copy carries only in-frame clones and drops some. The sample contains more than 1.2 million clones, approximately 98.5% of which appear only once. Sequencing was carried out using naive CD4+ T cells sorted from blood. All receptors derive from a man in his thirties or forties in good health. The CDR3 runs from the conserved cysteine through the conserved F or W. The D gene is left open where the match is weak. For some rows the clone size is stated as once, few or many, or as a class when expanded; others skip it.

v_call	clone_size	d_call	j_call	cdr3_aa	cdr3_nt
TRBV18	-	TRBD2	TRBJ2-2	CASSPLPSGATGELFF	TGTGCCAGCTCACCCCTTCCTAGCGGGGCCACCGGGGAGCTGTTTTTT
TRBV9	-	-	TRBJ2-3	CASSVYDGGPGDTQYF	TGTGCCAGCAGCGTGTACGACGGGGGGCCGGGAGATACGCAGTATTTT
TRBV4-1	-	-	TRBJ1-5	CASSQEGTSNQPQHF	TGCGCCAGCAGCCAAGAGGGGACAAGCAATCAGCCCCAGCATTTT
TRBV7-8	-	-	TRBJ2-7	CASSQGDRGYEQYF	TGTGCCAGCAGCCAAGGGGACCGAGGCTACGAGCAGTACTTC
TRBV19	-	-	TRBJ1-1	CASSLNTEAFF	TGTGCCAGTTCTTTAAACACTGAAGCTTTCTTT
TRBV6-5	-	-	TRBJ2-2	CASSYSRAGELFF	TGTGCCAGCAGTTATAGCAGGGCCGGGGAGCTGTTTTTT
TRBV19	-	-	TRBJ1-2	CASSLVVDYGYTF	TGTGCCAGTAGTTTGGTGGTAGACTATGGCTACACCTTC
TRBV25-1	-	-	TRBJ2-7	CASSGATADYEQYF	TGTGCCAGCAGTGGGGCCACCGCCGATTACGAGCAGTACTTC
TRBV7-9	-	TRBD2	TRBJ2-1	CASSTGTSGVNEQFF	TGTGCCAGCAGTACCGGGACTAGCGGGGTCAATGAGCAGTTCTTC
TRBV4-1	-	TRBD1	TRBJ1-2	CASSQGTGANGYTF	TGCGCCAGCAGCCAAGGGACAGGGGCGAATGGCTACACCTTC
TRBV5-5	-	TRBD1	TRBJ2-5	CASSLSDRVSETQYF	TGTGCCAGCAGCTTATCAGACAGGGTATCCGAGACCCAGTACTTC
TRBV6-1	-	-	TRBJ2-3	CASSEPADTQYF	TGTGCCAGCAGTGAACCAGCAGATACGCAGTATTTT
TRBV10-1	-	-	TRBJ2-1	CASSTSSYEQFF	TGCGCCAGCAGTACAAGCAGCTATGAGCAGTTCTTC
TRBV5-8	once	-	TRBJ2-1	CASSLGPDNEQFF	TGTGCCAGCAGCCTAGGGCCAGACAATGAGCAGTTCTTC
TRBV29-1	-	-	TRBJ2-3	CSVEDQGLSTDTQYF	TGCAGCGTTGAAGATCAGGGACTCAGCACAGATACGCAGTATTTT
TRBV9	once	-	TRBJ2-1	CASSVRGTYNEQFF	TGTGCCAGCAGCGTCCGAGGGACCTACAATGAGCAGTTCTTC
TRBV28	-	-	TRBJ1-2	CASSLITGSYGYTF	TGTGCCAGCAGTTTAATAACGGGAAGCTATGGCTACACCTTC
TRBV6-5	once	TRBD1	TRBJ2-7	CASSTTGPSYEQYF	TGTGCCAGCAGTACGACAGGGCCTTCCTACGAGCAGTACTTC
TRBV6-5	-	-	TRBJ1-1	CASGVLDTEAFF	TGTGCCAGCGGGGTCCTAGACACTGAAGCTTTCTTT
TRBV7-2	-	-	TRBJ1-2	CASSGRRYGYTF	TGTGCCAGCAGCGGACGGAGATATGGCTACACCTTC
TRBV7-2	-	-	TRBJ2-1	CASSLPRRRYNEQFF	TGTGCCAGCAGCTTACCTCGGAGGCGCTACAATGAGCAGTTCTTC
TRBV19	-	TRBD2	TRBJ2-7	CASSPGLARSYEQYF	TGTGCCAGCAGCCCGGGACTAGCGAGGTCCTACGAGCAGTACTTC
TRBV29-1	-	-	TRBJ1-1	CSVVQGRDSAFF	TGCAGCGTTGTCCAGGGGCGTGATTCAGCTTTCTTT
TRBV13	-	TRBD1	TRBJ1-1	CASSFQGVNTEAFF	TGTGCCAGCAGCTTCCAGGGGGTGAACACTGAAGCTTTCTTT
TRBV29-1	-	TRBD1	TRBJ2-7	CSVSDRGGYEQYF	TGCAGCGTTTCCGACAGGGGAGGCTACGAGCAGTACTTC
TRBV2	-	TRBD1	TRBJ1-5	CASSQDREQLSNQPQHF	TGTGCCAGCAGTCAGGACAGGGAACAACTTAGCAATCAGCCCCAGCATTTT
TRBV18	-	-	TRBJ2-1	CASSPARGWFSLSEQFF	TGTGCCAGCTCACCTGCTAGAGGGTGGTTTTCCTTAAGTGAGCAGTTCTTC
TRBV11-2	-	TRBD1	TRBJ2-7	CASSLTGASYEQYF	TGTGCCAGCAGCTTGACAGGGGCCTCCTACGAGCAGTACTTC
TRBV7-2	-	-	TRBJ1-4	CASSARGPTNEKLFF	TGTGCCAGCAGCGCGCGGGGGCCAACTAATGAAAAACTGTTTTTT
TRBV5-1	-	-	TRBJ2-7	CASSSAGLGSKGSRPYEQYF	TGCGCCAGCAGCTCGGCCGGGCTTGGATCCAAGGGTAGCCGCCCCTACGAGCAGTACTTC
TRBV5-5	-	TRBD1	TRBJ2-7	CASTRTGTNEQYF	TGTGCCAGCACCAGGACAGGGACCAACGAGCAGTACTTC
TRBV14	-	TRBD2	TRBJ2-2	CASSQGKREGDSGELFF	TGTGCCAGCAGCCAAGGGAAGCGGGAGGGAGACTCCGGGGAGCTGTTTTTT
TRBV18	-	-	TRBJ1-5	CASSPLSATGRDQPQHF	TGTGCCAGCTCACCACTCAGCGCTACAGGGAGAGATCAGCCCCAGCATTTT
TRBV1	-	-	TRBJ1-1	CTSSQTNRGRSPLNTEAFF	TGCACCAGCAGCCAAACAAACCGGGGGCGGAGCCCCCTGAACACTGAAGCTTTCTTT
TRBV14	-	-	TRBJ2-2	CASSPIDREGAGELFF	TGTGCCAGCAGCCCCATTGACAGGGAGGGTGCCGGGGAGCTGTTTTTT
TRBV19	-	-	TRBJ1-2	CASSPSWANYGYTF	TGTGCCAGTAGTCCCTCGTGGGCTAACTATGGCTACACCTTC
TRBV18	-	TRBD1	TRBJ2-5	CASFSGGNQETQYF	TGTGCCAGCTTCTCAGGGGGAAACCAAGAGACCCAGTACTTC
TRBV15	-	-	TRBJ1-3	CATSLGRVLGNTIYF	TGTGCCACCAGCCTGGGGAGGGTTCTAGGAAACACCATATATTTT
TRBV28	-	-	TRBJ1-1	CASSFEAGRGNTEAFF	TGTGCCAGCAGCTTCGAGGCGGGCCGAGGGAACACTGAAGCTTTCTTT
TRBV14	once	-	TRBJ2-7	CASSPLGGSSYEQYF	TGTGCCAGCAGCCCATTAGGGGGGAGCTCCTACGAGCAGTACTTC
TRBV28	-	TRBD1	TRBJ2-7	CASRTSGTGAREQYF	TGTGCCAGCAGAACGTCCGGGACAGGGGCCCGCGAGCAGTACTTC
TRBV5-6	-	-	TRBJ1-5	CASSLGVNQPQHF	TGTGCCAGCAGCTTGGGGGTCAATCAGCCCCAGCATTTT
TRBV7-2	-	TRBD2	TRBJ2-1	CASSLSSGAETEQFF	TGTGCCAGCAGCTTATCTAGCGGAGCGGAAACTGAGCAGTTCTTC
TRBV5-4	-	TRBD2	TRBJ2-2	CATNKPTGGTGELFF	TGTGCCACCAACAAGCCAACGGGGGGCACCGGGGAGCTGTTTTTT